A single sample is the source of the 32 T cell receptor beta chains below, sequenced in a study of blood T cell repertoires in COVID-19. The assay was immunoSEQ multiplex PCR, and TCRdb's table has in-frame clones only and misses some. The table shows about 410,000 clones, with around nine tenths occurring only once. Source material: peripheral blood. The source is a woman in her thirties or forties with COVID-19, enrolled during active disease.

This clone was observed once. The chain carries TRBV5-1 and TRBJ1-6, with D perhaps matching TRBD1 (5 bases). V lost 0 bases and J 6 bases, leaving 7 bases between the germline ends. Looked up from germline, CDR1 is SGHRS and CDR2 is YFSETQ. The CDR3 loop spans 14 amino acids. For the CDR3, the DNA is TGCGCCAGCAGCTTGGGACAGTTTAATTCACCCCTCCACTTT. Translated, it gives CASSLGQFNSPLHF.

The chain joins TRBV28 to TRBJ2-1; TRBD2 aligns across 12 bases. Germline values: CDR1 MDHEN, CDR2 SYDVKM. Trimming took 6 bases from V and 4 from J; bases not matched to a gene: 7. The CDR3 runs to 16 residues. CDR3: CASRQGLAGSYNEQFF. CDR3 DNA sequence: TGTGCCAGCAGGCAGGGACTAGCGGGTTCTTACAATGAGCAGTTCTTC.

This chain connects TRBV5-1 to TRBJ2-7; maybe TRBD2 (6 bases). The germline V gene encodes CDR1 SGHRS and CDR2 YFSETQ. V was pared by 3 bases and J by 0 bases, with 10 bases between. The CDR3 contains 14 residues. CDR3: CASSSGTSSYEQYF. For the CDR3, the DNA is TGCGCCAGCAGCTCGGGGACTTCCTCCTACGAGCAGTACTTC.

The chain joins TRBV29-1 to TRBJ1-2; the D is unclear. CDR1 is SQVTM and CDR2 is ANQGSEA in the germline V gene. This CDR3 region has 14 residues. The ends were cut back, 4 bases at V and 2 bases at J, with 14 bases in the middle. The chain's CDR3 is CSVVTGSGNYGYTF. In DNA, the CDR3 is TGCAGCGTTGTCACGGGCTCGGGGAACTATGGCTACACCTTC.

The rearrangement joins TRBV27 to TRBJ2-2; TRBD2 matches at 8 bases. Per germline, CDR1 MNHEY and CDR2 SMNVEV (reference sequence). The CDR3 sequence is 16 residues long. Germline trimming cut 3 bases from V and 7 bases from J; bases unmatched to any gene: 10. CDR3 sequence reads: CASSFGAGEVGGELFF. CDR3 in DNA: TGTGCCAGCAGTTTCGGAGCGGGAGAAGTCGGCGGGGAGCTGTTTTTT.

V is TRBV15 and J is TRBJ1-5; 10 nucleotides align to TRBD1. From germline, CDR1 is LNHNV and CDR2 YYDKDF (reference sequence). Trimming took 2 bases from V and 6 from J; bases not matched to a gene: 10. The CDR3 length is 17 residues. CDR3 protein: CATSRIVGTGERQPQHF. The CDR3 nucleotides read TGTGCCACCAGCAGAATTGTCGGGACAGGGGAGCGTCAGCCCCAGCATTTT.

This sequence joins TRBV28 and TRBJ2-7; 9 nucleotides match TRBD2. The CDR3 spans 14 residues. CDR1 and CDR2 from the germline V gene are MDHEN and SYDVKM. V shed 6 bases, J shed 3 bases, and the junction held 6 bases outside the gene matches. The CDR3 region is CASSRSGSGYEQYF. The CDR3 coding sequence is TGTGCCAGCAGCCGTAGCGGGAGTGGCTACGAGCAGTACTTC. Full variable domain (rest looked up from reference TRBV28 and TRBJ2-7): DVKVTQSSRYLVKRTGEKVFLECVQDMDHENMFWYRQDPGLGLRLIYFSYDVKMKEKGDIPEGYSVSREKKERFSLILESASTNQTSMYLCASSRSGSGYEQYFGPGTRLTVT.

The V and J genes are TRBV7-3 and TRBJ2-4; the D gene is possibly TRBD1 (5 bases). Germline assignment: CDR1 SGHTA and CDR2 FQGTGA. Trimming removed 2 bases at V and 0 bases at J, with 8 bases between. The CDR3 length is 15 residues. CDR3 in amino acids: CASSLSGPAKNIQYF. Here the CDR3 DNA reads TGTGCCAGCAGCTTATCAGGGCCAGCCAAAAACATTCAGTACTTC.

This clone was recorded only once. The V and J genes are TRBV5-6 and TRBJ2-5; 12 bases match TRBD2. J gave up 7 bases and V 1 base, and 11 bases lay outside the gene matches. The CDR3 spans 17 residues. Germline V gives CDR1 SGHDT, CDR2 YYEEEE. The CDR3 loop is CASSLLLAGGLYRTQYF. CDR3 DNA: TGTGCCAGCAGCTTGTTACTAGCGGGGGGCCTTTATCGGACCCAGTACTTC.

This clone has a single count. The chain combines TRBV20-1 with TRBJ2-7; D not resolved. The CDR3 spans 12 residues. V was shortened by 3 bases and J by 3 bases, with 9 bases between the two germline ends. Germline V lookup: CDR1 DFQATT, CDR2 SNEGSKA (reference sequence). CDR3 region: CSASSGVYEQYF. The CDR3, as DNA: TGCAGTGCTAGTTCTGGAGTCTACGAGCAGTACTTC.

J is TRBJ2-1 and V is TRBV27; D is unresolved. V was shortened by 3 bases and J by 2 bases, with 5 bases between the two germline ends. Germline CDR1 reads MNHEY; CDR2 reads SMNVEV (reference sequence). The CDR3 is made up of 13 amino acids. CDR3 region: CASSFSTYNEQFF. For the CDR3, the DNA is TGTGCCAGCAGTTTCAGTACCTACAATGAGCAGTTCTTC.

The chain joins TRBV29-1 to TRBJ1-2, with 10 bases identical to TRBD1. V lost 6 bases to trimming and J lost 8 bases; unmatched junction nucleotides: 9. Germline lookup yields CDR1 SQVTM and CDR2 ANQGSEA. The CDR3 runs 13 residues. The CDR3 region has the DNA TGCAGCGTGACCGGGACAGGGGTGAAGGGCTACACCTTC. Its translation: CSVTGTGVKGYTF.

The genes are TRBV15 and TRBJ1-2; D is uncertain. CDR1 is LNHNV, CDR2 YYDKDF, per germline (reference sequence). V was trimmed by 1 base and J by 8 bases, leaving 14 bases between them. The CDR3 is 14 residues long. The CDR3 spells CATSRGGNFGGYTF. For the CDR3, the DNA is TGTGCCACCAGCAGAGGCGGCAATTTCGGGGGCTACACCTTC.

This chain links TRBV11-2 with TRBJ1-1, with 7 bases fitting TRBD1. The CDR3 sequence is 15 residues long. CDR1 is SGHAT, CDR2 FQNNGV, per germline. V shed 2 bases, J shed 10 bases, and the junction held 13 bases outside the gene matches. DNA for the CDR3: TGTGCCAGCAGCTTAACCCAAGACAGGGTTTTTGGAGCTTTCTTT. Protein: CASSLTQDRVFGAFF.

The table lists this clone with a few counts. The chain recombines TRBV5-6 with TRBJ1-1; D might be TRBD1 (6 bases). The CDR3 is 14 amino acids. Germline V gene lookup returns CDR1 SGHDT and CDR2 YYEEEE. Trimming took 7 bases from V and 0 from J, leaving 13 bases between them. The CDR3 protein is CASFKTGLNTEAFF. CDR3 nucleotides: TGTGCCAGCTTTAAGACAGGCTTGAACACTGAAGCTTTCTTT.

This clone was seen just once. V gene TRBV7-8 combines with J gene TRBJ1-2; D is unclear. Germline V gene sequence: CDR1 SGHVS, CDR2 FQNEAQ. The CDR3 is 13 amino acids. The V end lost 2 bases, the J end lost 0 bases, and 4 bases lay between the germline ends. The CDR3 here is CASSLITNYGYTF. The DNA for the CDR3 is TGTGCCAGCAGCTTAATAACTAACTATGGCTACACCTTC.

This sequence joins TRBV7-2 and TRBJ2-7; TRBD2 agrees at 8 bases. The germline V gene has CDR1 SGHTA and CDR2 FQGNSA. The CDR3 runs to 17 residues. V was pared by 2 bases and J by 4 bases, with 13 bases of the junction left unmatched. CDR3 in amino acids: CASSLFSVSLAGYEQYF. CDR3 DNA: TGTGCCAGCAGCTTATTTTCAGTATCTCTAGCGGGTTACGAGCAGTACTTC.

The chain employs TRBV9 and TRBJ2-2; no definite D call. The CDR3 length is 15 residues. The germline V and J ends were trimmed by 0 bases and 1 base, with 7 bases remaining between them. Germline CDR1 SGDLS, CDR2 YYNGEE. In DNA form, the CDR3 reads TGTGCCAGCAGCGTAGCTAGTTTGAACACCGGGGAGCTGTTTTTT. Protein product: CASSVASLNTGELFF.

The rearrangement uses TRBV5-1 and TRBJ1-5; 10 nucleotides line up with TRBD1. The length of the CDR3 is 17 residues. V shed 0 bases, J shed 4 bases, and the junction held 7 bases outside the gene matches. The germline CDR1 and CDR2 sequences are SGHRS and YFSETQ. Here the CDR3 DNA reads TGCGCCAGCAGCTTGGATCCGCCGGGACAGGGGAATCAGCCCCAGCATTTT. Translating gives CASSLDPPGQGNQPQHF.

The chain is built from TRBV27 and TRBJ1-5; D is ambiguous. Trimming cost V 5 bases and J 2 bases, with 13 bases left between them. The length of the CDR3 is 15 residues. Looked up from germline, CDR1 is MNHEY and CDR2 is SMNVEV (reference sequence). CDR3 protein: CASSTLRAGNQPQHF. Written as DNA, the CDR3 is TGTGCCAGCAGTACCCTGAGGGCAGGCAATCAGCCCCAGCATTTT.

The CDR3, as DNA: TGTGCCAGCAGCTTCTACTACGAGCAGTACTTC. It is translated as CASSFYYEQYF. The rearrangement uses TRBV6-2 or TRBV6-3 and TRBJ2-7, with D unresolved. CDR1 is MNHEY, CDR2 SVGEGT, per germline. V lost 6 bases, J lost 3 bases, and 6 bases lay in between. There are 11 residues in the CDR3.

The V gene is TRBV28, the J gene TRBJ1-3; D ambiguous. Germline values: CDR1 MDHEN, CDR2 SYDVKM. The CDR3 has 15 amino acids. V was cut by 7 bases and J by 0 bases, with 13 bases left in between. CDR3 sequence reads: CASTIQSTSGNTIYF. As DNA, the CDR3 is TGTGCCAGCACCATACAGTCAACCTCTGGAAACACCATATATTTT. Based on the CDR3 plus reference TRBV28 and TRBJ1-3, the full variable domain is DVKVTQSSRYLVKRTGEKVFLECVQDMDHENMFWYRQDPGLGLRLIYFSYDVKMKEKGDIPEGYSVSREKKERFSLILESASTNQTSMYLCASTIQSTSGNTIYFGEGSWLTVV.

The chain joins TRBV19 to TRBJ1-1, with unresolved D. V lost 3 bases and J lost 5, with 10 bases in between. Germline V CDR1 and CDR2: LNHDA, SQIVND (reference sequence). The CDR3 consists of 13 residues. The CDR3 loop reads CASSIPTGTEAFF. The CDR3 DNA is TGTGCCAGTAGTATTCCCACGGGGACTGAAGCTTTCTTT.

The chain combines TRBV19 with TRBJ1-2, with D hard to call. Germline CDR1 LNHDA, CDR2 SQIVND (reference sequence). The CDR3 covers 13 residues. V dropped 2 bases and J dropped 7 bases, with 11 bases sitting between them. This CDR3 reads CASSINQAPGYTF. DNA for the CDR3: TGTGCCAGTAGTATAAACCAGGCTCCTGGCTACACCTTC.

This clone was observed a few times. CDR3 nucleotides: TGTGCCAGCAGAAACCCGGGACGGTCGGGGGTTGAAGCTTTCTTT. Residues: CASRNPGRSGVEAFF. The V gene is TRBV6-5, the J gene TRBJ1-1; possibly TRBD1 for D (5 bases). From germline, CDR1 is MNHEY and CDR2 SVGAGI. The CDR3 totals 15 residues. Trimming took 6 bases from V and 7 from J, leaving 21 bases between them.

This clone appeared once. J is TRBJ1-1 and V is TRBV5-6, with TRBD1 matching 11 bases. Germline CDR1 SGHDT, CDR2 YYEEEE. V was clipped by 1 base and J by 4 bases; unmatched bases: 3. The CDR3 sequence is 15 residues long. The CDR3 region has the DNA TGTGCCAGCAGCTTGCGGGGGACAGGGGGCACTGAAGCTTTCTTT. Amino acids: CASSLRGTGGTEAFF.

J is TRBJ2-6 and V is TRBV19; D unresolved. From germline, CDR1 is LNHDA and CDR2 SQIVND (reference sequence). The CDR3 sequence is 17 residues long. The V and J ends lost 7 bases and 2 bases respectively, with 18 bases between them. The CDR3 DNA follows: TGTGCCAGTACCGATACCCCCCTCGGAGCTGGGGCCAACGTCCTGACTTTC. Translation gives CASTDTPLGAGANVLTF.

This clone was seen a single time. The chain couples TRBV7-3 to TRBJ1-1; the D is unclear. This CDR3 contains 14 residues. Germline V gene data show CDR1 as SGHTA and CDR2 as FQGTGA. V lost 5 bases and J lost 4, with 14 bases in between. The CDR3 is CASSPNLVSTEAFF. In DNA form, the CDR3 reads TGTGCCAGCAGCCCGAATTTGGTGAGCACTGAAGCTTTCTTT. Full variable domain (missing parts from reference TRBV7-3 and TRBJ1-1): GAGVSQTPSNKVTEKGKYVELRCDPISGHTALYWYRQSLGQGPEFLIYFQGTGAADDSGLPNDRFFAVRPEGSVSTLKIQRTERGDSAVYLCASSPNLVSTEAFFGQGTRLTVV.

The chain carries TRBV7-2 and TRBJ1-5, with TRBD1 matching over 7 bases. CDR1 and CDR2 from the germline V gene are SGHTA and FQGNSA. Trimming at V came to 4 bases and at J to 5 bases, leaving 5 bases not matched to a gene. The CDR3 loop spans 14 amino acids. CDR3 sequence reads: CASSSRQGDQPQHF. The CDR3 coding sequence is TGTGCCAGCAGCTCCAGACAGGGCGATCAGCCCCAGCATTTT. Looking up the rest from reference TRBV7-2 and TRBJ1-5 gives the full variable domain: GAGVSQSPSNKVTEKGKDVELRCDPISGHTALYWYRQSLGQGLEFLIYFQGNSAPDKSGLPSDRFSAERTGGSVSTLTIQRTQQEDSAVYLCASSSRQGDQPQHFGDGTRLSIL.

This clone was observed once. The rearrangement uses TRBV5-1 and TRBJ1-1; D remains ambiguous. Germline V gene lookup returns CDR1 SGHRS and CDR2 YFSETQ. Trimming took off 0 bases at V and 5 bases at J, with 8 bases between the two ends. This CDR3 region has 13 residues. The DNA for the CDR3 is TGCGCCAGCAGCTTGGAGCCCCGGACTGAAGCTTTCTTT. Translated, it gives CASSLEPRTEAFF.

The CDR3 sequence: CASSLGGLRGSPLHF. CDR3 DNA sequence: TGTGCCAGCAGCCTAGGGGGTTTAAGGGGTTCACCCCTCCACTTT. The rearrangement uses TRBV7-3 and TRBJ1-6, with D possibly being TRBD1 (6 bases). Trimming removed 5 bases at V and 9 bases at J, with 17 bases between. CDR3 length: 15 amino acids. Germline loops: CDR1 SGHTA, CDR2 FQGTGA.

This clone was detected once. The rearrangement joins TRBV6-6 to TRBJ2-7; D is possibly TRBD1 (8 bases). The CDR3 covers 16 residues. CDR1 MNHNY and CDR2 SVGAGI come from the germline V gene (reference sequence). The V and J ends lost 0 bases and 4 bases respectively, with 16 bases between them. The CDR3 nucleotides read TGTGCCAGCAGTTACTCGTCCGGACAGGGAGGGTACGAGCAGTACTTC. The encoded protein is CASSYSSGQGGYEQYF.